Sequencing of this T cell receptor beta chain was carried out in a study of early T cells in non-severe SARS-CoV-2 infection (dated by TCRdb to the early 2020s). With respect to the entire study: Because TCR sequencing relied on bulk RNA taken from unsorted whole blood, pairing of alpha and beta chains was not possible. General study outcomes and caveats: Matching against VDJdb was skewed toward anti-spike CD8 responses, likely underestimated virus-specific expansions, and missed private and CD4 specificities.

This was a case-control study nested in a cohort of healthcare workers in London, UK, who had nasopharyngeal swab PCR tests and blood samples taken every week. Healthcare workers were recruited during the week of the UK lockdown, between 23 and 31 March 2020, and followed weekly for up to roughly 15 weeks. The protocol used for the library was 5' RACE. Data came from a NextSeq 500. To correct for sequencing error and PCR bias, the TCR library protocol tagged individual cDNA molecules with unique molecular identifiers. TCR alpha and beta chains were both sequenced, and the abundances of alpha and beta sequences in each sample were closely correlated with each other. On the study's bioinformatics: V gene, J gene and CDR3 annotation of TCR sequences was performed with Decombinator V4. Expanded TCRs were defined as changing significantly between any two time points under a Poisson model with p below 0.0001. TCR abundances were normalised to the total number of TCRs sequenced in each sample and reported as counts per million. MAIT TCRs were defined by TRAV1-2 paired with TRAJ12, TRAJ20 or TRAJ33, and iNKT TCRs by TRAV10 paired with TRAJ18. VDJdb, accessed on 1 November 2021, was searched for TCRs annotated for CMV, EBV and SARS-CoV-2, and TCRs annotated for more than one antigen were excluded. The public reads were quality trimmed at Q25 with fastp and then assembled into clones with MiXCR by TCRdb, keeping productive beta chains. Rows are combined by CDR3 protein, so each entry shows the most common genes and DNA. The V and J calls were not made by the authors but by TCRdb's processing. In all, the sample holds 85,000 to 120,000 distinct CDR3 sequences, and roughly 13% of those were seen once. Roughly 6.3% of the sample is held by the ten biggest clonotypes.

Remarks on this clonotype: Its antigen specificity is not known. Nothing much larger sits one base from this clone, and base qualities are not available.

The CDR3 has 15 amino acids, counting the end cysteine and phenylalanine. The sequence is cut down to CDR3 DNA, 45 bases in frame from base 1. Trimming removed 6 bases from V and 8 bases from J; the gene matches leave 14 bases unexplained. CDR1 and CDR2 were assigned from the germline V gene as MRHNA and SNTAGT. The receptor was derived from an adult who was a healthcare worker with PCR-confirmed SARS-CoV-2 infection or an uninfected control (not recorded which). The sequence is built from TRBV6-4 and TRBJ1-2; 8 junctional bases match TRBD1. The sequenced material came from whole blood. The CDR3 region has the sequence CASRQTGALPGGYTF. Read as DNA, the sequence is TGTGCCAGCAGGCAGACAGGGGCCCTGCCCGGCGGCTACACCTTC.